These 4 T cell receptor beta chains originate from one sample sequenced in a study of shared clonotypes between healthy human individuals. Generated by immunoSEQ multiplex PCR, the TCRdb table keeps only in-frame clones and is missing some. The sample yields about a million clones, about 80% seen once. Sequences were obtained from memory CD4+ T cells from PBMCs. As for subset: CD45RA-negative fraction. The receptors were sampled from a man between 18 and 29 years old in good health. Some clones in this sample may be carry-over from other donors' samples.

The chain recombines TRBV19 with TRBJ2-7, with TRBD1 matching 8 bases. Looked up from germline, CDR1 is LNHDA and CDR2 is SQIVND (reference sequence). V gave up 3 bases and J gave up 3 bases; unmatched junction bases: 4. CDR3 length: 14 residues. The DNA of the CDR3 is TGTGCCAGTAGTATCAGGGGGCCTATCTACGAGCAGTACTTC. Encoded protein: CASSIRGPIYEQYF.

The chain recombines TRBV4-1 with TRBJ1-2, with D possibly TRBD1 on 6 matching bases. The CDR3 is made up of 14 amino acids. The V and J ends lost 8 bases and 4 bases respectively, with 17 bases between them. Germline V CDR1 and CDR2: MGHRA, YSYEKL. This CDR3 is CASCPGLGAYGYTF. The CDR3 DNA reads as TGCGCCAGCTGTCCGGGGTTGGGGGCCTATGGCTACACCTTC.

The V gene is TRBV29-1, the J gene TRBJ1-3; D remains unclear. This CDR3 region has 12 residues. Per germline, CDR1 SQVTM and CDR2 ANQGSEA. The V gene lost 2 bases and the J gene lost 3 bases, with 5 bases spanning the gap. The CDR3 bases are TGCAGCGTTGAATCCAGTGGAAACACCATATATTTT. It specifies CSVESSGNTIYF.

The table lists this clone with a count of one. This chain uses TRBV5-1 with TRBJ2-5, with unresolved D. The germline gives CDR1 SGHRS, CDR2 YFSETQ. The CDR3 has 13 amino acids. V lost 3 bases to trimming and J lost 5 bases, with 11 bases between them. This CDR3 reads CASSSTMSETQYF. CDR3 coding DNA: TGCGCCAGCAGCTCAACAATGAGTGAGACCCAGTACTTC. Full variable domain (outside the CDR3, taken from reference TRBV5-1 and TRBJ2-5): KAGVTQTPRYLIKTRGQQVTLSCSPISGHRSVSWYQQTPGQGLQFLFEYFSETQRNKGNFPGRFSGRQFSNSRSEMNVSTLELGDSALYLCASSSTMSETQYFGPGTRLLVL.